A selection of T cell receptor beta chains follows, all from one sample in a study of cytomegalovirus exposure and HLA in healthy donors. Data came from immunoSEQ multiplex PCR; TCRdb stores just in-frame clones and leaves some out. Here the sample spans about 120,000 clones, approximately 86% being singletons. Specimen: PBMCs. These receptors were collected from a man in his forties or fifties in good health and CMV-seronegative. Each CDR3 is given with its conserved first and last residue. A D gene is named only where the DNA matches it firmly. Clone size, where shown, is once, few, many, or a class for clones that have expanded.

V	size	D	J	CDR3	DNA
TRBV27	-	TRBD2	TRBJ2-1	CASRSDRTSRVGYNEQFF	TGTGCCAGCAGGTCAGATCGGACTAGCCGCGTCGGCTACAATGAGCAGTTCTTC
TRBV19	-	-	TRBJ1-4	CATGGDYGKLFF	TGTGCCACCGGGGGAGACTATGGAAAACTGTTTTTT
TRBV9	once	-	TRBJ2-2	CASSTRTPQGTGELFF	TGTGCCAGCAGCACACGGACCCCTCAGGGCACCGGGGAGCTGTTTTTT
TRBV5-6	-	-	TRBJ2-7	CASTRTGYEQYF	TGTGCCAGCACTAGGACTGGCTACGAGCAGTACTTC
TRBV6-5	-	TRBD1	TRBJ1-4	CASSPRTGVGEKLFF	TGTGCCAGCAGCCCCCGGACAGGTGTAGGGGAAAAACTGTTTTTT
TRBV5-1	-	TRBD2	TRBJ2-7	CASSFSGGSPYEQYF	TGCGCCAGCAGCTTTAGCGGGGGGTCCCCCTACGAGCAGTACTTC
TRBV5-1	-	TRBD2	TRBJ2-5	CASSLLAGTGETQYF	TGCGCCAGCAGCTTGCTAGCGGGCACAGGGGAGACCCAGTACTTC
TRBV6-5	-	-	TRBJ1-5	CASTPPGINQPQHF	TGTGCCAGCACACCCCCAGGGATCAATCAGCCCCAGCATTTT
TRBV6-1	-	TRBD1	TRBJ1-5	CATRTGQNQPQHF	TGTGCCACTCGGACAGGGCAAAATCAGCCCCAGCATTTT
TRBV6-1	-	TRBD1	TRBJ2-7	CASSDPDRVGSYEQYF	TGTGCCAGCAGTGATCCTGACAGGGTTGGTTCCTACGAGCAGTACTTC
TRBV2	-	TRBD1	TRBJ2-7	CASSEGSRTGTYEQYF	TGTGCCAGCAGTGAAGGTTCCAGGACAGGGACTTATGAGCAGTACTTC
TRBV13	-	-	TRBJ1-5	CASSAYDSGNQPQHF	TGTGCCAGCAGCGCCTACGACTCGGGCAATCAGCCCCAGCATTTT
TRBV13	once	-	TRBJ2-7	CASTKERRGYEQYF	TGTGCCAGCACAAAAGAGAGGCGAGGCTACGAGCAGTACTTC
TRBV4-2	-	TRBD1	TRBJ1-4	CASSQDGPGGEDEKLFF	TGTGCCAGCAGCCAAGATGGGCCAGGGGGCGAAGATGAAAAACTGTTTTTT
TRBV7-6	-	-	TRBJ1-1	CASSFQEDTEAFF	TGTGCCAGCAGCTTTCAGGAAGATACTGAAGCTTTCTTT
TRBV5-1	-	TRBD1	TRBJ1-1	CASSQTSFGRGSTEAFF	TGCGCCAGCAGCCAGACCTCCTTTGGCAGGGGGAGCACTGAAGCTTTCTTT
TRBV2	once	-	TRBJ2-5	CASSGQRQETQYF	TGTGCCAGCAGTGGACAGCGCCAAGAGACCCAGTACTTC
TRBV11-2	-	TRBD1	TRBJ1-2	CASSRTGSRYGYTF	TGTGCCAGCAGTAGGACAGGGAGTCGGTATGGCTACACCTTC
TRBV19	-	TRBD1	TRBJ2-7	CATAQGAKVYEQYF	TGTGCCACTGCACAGGGGGCGAAAGTCTACGAGCAGTACTTC
TRBV5-4	-	-	TRBJ1-2	CASSPLEGGPDGYTF	TGTGCCAGCAGCCCCCTCGAAGGGGGTCCGGATGGCTACACCTTC
TRBV19	-	-	TRBJ2-4	CASSTDNGNIQYF	TGTGCCAGTAGTACGGACAACGGGAACATTCAGTACTTC
TRBV11-2	-	TRBD1	TRBJ1-4	CASRDRDRGSLVTNEKLFF	TGTGCCAGCAGGGACCGGGACAGGGGATCCCTGGTTACTAATGAAAAACTGTTTTTT
TRBV10-3	-	TRBD2	TRBJ2-2	CAISARLAGALEGELFF	TGTGCCATCAGTGCGAGACTAGCGGGGGCCCTGGAAGGGGAGCTGTTTTTT
TRBV6-5	-	-	TRBJ1-1	CASSYSSSSFF	TGTGCCAGCAGTTACTCGTCCAGTTCTTTCTTT
TRBV19	-	-	TRBJ2-3	CATRTDTQYF	TGTGCCACCCGGACAGATACGCAGTATTTT
TRBV9	-	TRBD1	TRBJ1-3	CASSAAGGSGNTIYF	TGTGCCAGCAGCGCGGCAGGGGGATCTGGAAACACCATATATTTT
TRBV28	-	-	TRBJ1-6	CASSLKTGSPLHF	TGTGCCAGCAGTTTAAAGACGGGGTCACCCCTCCACTTT
TRBV5-1	-	TRBD1	TRBJ1-6	CASSKGQGFSPLHF	TGCGCCAGCAGTAAGGGACAGGGGTTTTCACCCCTCCACTTT
TRBV25-1	-	-	TRBJ2-7	CASSESWGVSYEQYF	TGTGCCAGCAGTGAATCATGGGGGGTTTCCTACGAGCAGTACTTC
TRBV9	-	-	TRBJ1-2	CARMTGPADYGYTF	TGTGCCAGAATGACAGGCCCGGCTGACTATGGCTACACCTTC
TRBV9	-	-	TRBJ2-3	CASSVRGLNGDTQYF	TGTGCCAGCAGCGTACGGGGGTTGAACGGAGATACGCAGTATTTT
TRBV2	-	TRBD1	TRBJ1-1	CASSVDRGYSEAFF	TGTGCCAGCAGTGTCGACAGGGGATATTCCGAAGCTTTCTTT
TRBV7-2	-	TRBD1	TRBJ1-2	CASSLAGTGYYGYTF	TGTGCCAGCAGCTTGGCCGGGACAGGGTACTATGGCTACACCTTC
TRBV6-1	-	-	TRBJ1-2	CASTHQTANYGYTF	TGTGCCAGCACCCACCAGACAGCTAACTATGGCTACACCTTC
TRBV10-3	-	TRBD1	TRBJ1-5	CAISAGGASNQPQHF	TGTGCCATCAGCGCAGGGGGCGCGAGCAATCAGCCCCAGCATTTT
TRBV4-1	-	-	TRBJ1-5	CASSQDPQGYQPQHF	TGCGCCAGCAGCCAAGATCCACAGGGTTATCAGCCCCAGCATTTT
TRBV5-1	-	-	TRBJ1-5	CASSFGSNQPQHF	TGCGCCAGCAGCTTCGGGAGCAATCAGCCCCAGCATTTT
TRBV28	-	TRBD2	TRBJ2-3	CASSLWAATQRGSYTDTQYF	TGTGCCAGCAGTTTATGGGCCGCGACCCAGCGGGGGAGTTACACAGATACGCAGTATTTT
TRBV2	-	TRBD1	TRBJ1-3	CASSPSLGTAGNTIYF	TGTGCTAGCAGCCCAAGTCTAGGGACAGCTGGAAACACCATATATTTT
TRBV28	-	-	TRBJ2-1	CASSLLIATDNEQFF	TGTGCCAGCAGTTTACTTATTGCTACAGACAATGAGCAGTTCTTC
TRBV27	-	TRBD2	TRBJ2-7	CASSSPTSGGPYEQYF	TGTGCCAGCAGTTCCCCGACTAGCGGGGGGCCCTACGAGCAGTACTTC
TRBV5-1	-	TRBD1	TRBJ2-7	CASSLVQGQVLSYEQYF	TGCGCCAGCAGCTTGGTTCAGGGACAGGTTCTCTCCTACGAGCAGTACTTC
TRBV6-5	-	-	TRBJ2-7	CATTSGAYEQYF	TGTGCCACCACCTCAGGGGCCTACGAGCAGTACTTC
TRBV2	-	TRBD2	TRBJ2-6	CASSEARGSGANVLTF	TGTGCCAGCAGTGAAGCGCGGGGGTCTGGGGCCAACGTCCTGACTTTC
TRBV6-6	-	TRBD1	TRBJ2-2	CASSLRTGNTGELFF	TGTGCCAGCAGCCTCCGGACAGGGAACACCGGGGAGCTGTTTTTT